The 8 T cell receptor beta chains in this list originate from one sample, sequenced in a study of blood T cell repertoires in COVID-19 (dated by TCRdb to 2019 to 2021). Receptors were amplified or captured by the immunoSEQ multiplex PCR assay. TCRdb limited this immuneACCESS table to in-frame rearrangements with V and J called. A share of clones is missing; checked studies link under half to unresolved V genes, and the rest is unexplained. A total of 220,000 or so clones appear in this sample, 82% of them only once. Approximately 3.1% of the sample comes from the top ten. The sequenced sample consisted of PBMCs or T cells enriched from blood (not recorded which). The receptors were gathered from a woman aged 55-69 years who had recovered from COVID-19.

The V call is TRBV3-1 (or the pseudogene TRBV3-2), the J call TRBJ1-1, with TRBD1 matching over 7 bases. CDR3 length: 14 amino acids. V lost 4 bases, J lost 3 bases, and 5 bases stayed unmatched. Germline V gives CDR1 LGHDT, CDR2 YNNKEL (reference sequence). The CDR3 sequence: CASSPTGTYTEAFF. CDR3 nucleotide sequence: TGTGCCAGCAGCCCGACAGGGACCTACACTGAAGCTTTCTTT.

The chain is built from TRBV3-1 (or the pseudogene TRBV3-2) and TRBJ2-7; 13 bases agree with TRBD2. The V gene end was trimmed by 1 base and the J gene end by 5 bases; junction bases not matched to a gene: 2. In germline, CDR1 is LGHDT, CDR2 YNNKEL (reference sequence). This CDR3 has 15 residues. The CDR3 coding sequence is TGTGCCAGCAGCCAAGGGACTAGCGGGAGTAACGAGCAGTACTTC. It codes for CASSQGTSGSNEQYF.

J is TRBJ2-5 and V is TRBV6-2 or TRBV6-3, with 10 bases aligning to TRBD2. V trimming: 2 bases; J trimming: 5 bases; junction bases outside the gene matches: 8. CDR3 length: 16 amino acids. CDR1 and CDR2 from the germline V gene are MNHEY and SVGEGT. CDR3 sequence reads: CASSYLTSGVGETQYF. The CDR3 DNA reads TGTGCCAGCAGTTACCTTACTAGCGGGGTAGGGGAGACCCAGTACTTC.

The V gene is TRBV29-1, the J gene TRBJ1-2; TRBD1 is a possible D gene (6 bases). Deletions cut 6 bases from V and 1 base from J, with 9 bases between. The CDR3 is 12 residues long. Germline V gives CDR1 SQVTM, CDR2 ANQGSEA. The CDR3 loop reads CSVQQGNYGYTF. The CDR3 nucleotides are TGCAGCGTACAACAGGGTAACTATGGCTACACCTTC.

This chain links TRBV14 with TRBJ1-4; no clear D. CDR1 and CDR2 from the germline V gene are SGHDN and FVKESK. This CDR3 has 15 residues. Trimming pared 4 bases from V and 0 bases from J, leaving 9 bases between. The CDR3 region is CASSPRHTTNEKLFF. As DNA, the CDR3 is TGTGCCAGCAGCCCCCGACACACAACTAATGAAAAACTGTTTTTT.

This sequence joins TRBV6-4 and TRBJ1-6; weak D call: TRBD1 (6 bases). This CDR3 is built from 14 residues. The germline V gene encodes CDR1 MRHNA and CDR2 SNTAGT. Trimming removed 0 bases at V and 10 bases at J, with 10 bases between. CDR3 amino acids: CASSDSTGKSPLHF. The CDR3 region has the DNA TGTGCCAGCAGTGACTCGACAGGAAAATCACCCCTCCACTTT.

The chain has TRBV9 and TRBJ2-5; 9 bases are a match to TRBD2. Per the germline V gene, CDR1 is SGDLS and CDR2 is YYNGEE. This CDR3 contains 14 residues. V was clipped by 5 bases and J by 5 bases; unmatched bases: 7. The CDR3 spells CASSNSGGRETQYF. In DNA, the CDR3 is TGTGCCAGCAGTAATAGCGGGGGACGGGAGACCCAGTACTTC.

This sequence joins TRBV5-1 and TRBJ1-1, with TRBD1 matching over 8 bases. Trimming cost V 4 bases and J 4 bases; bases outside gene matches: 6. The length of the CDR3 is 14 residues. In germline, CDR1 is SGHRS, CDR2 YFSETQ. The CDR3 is CASSTGQGGTEAFF. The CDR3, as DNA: TGCGCCAGCAGCACAGGACAGGGAGGCACTGAAGCTTTCTTT.